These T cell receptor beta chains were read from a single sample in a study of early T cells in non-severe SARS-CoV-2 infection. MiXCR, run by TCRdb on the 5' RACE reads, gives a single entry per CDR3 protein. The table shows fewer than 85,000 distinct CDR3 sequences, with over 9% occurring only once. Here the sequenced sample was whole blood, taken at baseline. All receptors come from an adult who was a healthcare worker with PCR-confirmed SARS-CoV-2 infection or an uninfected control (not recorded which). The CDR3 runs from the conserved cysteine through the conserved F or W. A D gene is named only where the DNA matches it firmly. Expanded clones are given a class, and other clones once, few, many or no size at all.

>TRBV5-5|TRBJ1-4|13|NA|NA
CASSLGYNEKLFF
TGTGCCAGCAGCTTGGGGTATAATGAAAAACTGTTTTTT
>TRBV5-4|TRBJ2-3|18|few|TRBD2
CASSQRTSGVPNTDTQYF
TGTGCCAGCAGCCAAAGGACTAGCGGGGTGCCGAACACAGATACGCAGTATTTT
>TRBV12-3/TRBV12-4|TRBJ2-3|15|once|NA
CASSRGQKNTDTQYF
TGTGCCAGCAGCCGCGGACAGAAGAACACAGATACGCAGTATTTT
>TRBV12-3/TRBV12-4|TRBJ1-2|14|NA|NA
CASNVQGTTYGYTF
TGTGCCAGCAACGTGCAGGGAACTACCTATGGCTACACCTTC
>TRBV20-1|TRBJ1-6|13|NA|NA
CSARGTPNSPLHF
TGCAGTGCTAGAGGGACCCCTAATTCACCCCTCCACTTT
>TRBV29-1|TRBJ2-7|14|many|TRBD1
CSVVGTGSSYEQYF
TGCAGCGTTGTGGGGACAGGGAGCTCCTACGAGCAGTACTTC
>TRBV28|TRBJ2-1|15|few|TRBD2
CASSPFWAGVNEQFF
TGTGCCAGCAGTCCCTTCTGGGCGGGGGTCAATGAGCAGTTCTTC
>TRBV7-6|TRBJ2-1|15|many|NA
CASSLLSMSYNEQFF
TGTGCCAGCAGCTTACTGAGTATGTCATACAATGAGCAGTTCTTC
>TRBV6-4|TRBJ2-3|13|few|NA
CASSEGWQDTQYF
TGTGCCAGCAGTGAGGGTTGGCAAGATACGCAGTATTTT
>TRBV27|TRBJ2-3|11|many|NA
CASRRTDTQYF
TGTGCCAGCAGAAGGACAGATACGCAGTATTTT
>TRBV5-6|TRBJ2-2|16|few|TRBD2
CASSLELAAITGELFF
TGTGCCAGCAGCTTAGAACTAGCGGCGATCACCGGGGAGCTGTTTTTT
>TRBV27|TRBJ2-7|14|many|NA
CASSLVEQGYEQYF
TGTGCCAGCAGTTTAGTCGAACAGGGCTACGAGCAGTACTTC
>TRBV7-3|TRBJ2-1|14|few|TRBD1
CASSPSKGASEQFF
TGTGCCAGCAGCCCGTCCAAGGGGGCTAGTGAGCAGTTCTTC
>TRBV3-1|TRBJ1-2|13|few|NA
CASSSDPSGGYTF
TGTGCCAGCAGTTCCGACCCATCAGGAGGCTACACCTTC
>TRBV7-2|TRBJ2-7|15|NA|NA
CASSSLGTQTYEQYF
TGTGCCAGCAGCTCCCTAGGTACCCAGACCTACGAGCAGTACTTC
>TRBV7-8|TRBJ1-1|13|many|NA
CASTLRQNTEAFF
TGTGCCAGCACCCTTAGGCAGAACACTGAAGCTTTCTTT
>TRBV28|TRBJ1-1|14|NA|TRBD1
CASSRGGVNTEALF
TGTGCCAGCAGTAGAGGGGGCGTGAACACTGAAGCTCTCTTT
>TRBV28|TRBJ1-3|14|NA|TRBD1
CASSSGQGTDTIYF
TGTGCCAGCAGTTCTGGACAGGGCACCGACACCATATATTTT
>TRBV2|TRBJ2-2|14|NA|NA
CASSDQGRAGELFF
TGTGCCAGCAGTGACCAGGGGAGGGCCGGGGAGCTGTTTTTT
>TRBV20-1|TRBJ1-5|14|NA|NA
CSARGGLGNQPQHF
TGCAGTGCTAGAGGGGGGCTGGGCAATCAGCCCCAGCATTTT